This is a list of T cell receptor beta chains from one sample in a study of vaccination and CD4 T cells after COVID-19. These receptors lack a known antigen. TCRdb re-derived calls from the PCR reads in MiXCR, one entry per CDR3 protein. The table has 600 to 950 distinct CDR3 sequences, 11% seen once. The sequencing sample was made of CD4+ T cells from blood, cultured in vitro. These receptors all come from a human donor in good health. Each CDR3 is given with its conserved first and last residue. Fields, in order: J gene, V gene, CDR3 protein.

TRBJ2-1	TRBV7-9	CASSRGGQGAFNEQFF
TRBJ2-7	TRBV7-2	CASSKDRFIDEQYF
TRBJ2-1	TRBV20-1	CSAPLGGPNYNEQFF
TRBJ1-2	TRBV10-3	CAISSGGQGANYGYTF
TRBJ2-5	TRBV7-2	CASSLDPGPQYF
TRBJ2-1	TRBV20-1	CSARDTGGRSSYNEQFF
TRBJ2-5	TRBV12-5	CASGSSGQETQYF
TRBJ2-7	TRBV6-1	CASRPDRATHEQYF
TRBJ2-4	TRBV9	CASSVGGRLQNIQYF
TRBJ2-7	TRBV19	CASKRTGVSYEQYF
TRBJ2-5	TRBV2	CASSEGASGETQYF
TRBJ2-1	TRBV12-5	CASGWGGSGRASDEQFF
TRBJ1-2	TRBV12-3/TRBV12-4	CASSLAGTGGKGYTF
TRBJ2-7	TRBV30	CAWSAGTGNSYEQYF
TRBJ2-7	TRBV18	CASSPLGGPYEQYF
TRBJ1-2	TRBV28	CASTREANYGYTF
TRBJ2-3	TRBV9	CASSADVVADTQYF
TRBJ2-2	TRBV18	CASSPDRGTGELFF
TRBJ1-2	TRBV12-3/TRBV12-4	CASSLRDNRRWGYTF
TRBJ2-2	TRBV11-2	CASSLGVRNTGELFF
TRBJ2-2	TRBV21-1	CASSLVWTGTGELFF
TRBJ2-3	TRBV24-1	CATGSSTDTQYF
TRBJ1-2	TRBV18	CASSPQTGQSYGYTF
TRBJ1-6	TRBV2	CASSLLQGHLHF
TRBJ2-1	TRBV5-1	CASSSVLIAPNEQFF
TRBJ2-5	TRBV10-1	CASSESGGLSETQYF
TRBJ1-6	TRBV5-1	CASSTGTVQNSPLHF
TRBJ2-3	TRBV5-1	CASSLVGGGTDTQYF
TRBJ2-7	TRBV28	CASRSAGAPGEQYF
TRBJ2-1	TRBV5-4	CASSLYASGRDYEQFF
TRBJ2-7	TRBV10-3	CAISVASGGAWRYF
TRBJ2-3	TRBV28	CASRLVSSTDTQYF
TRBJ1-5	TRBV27	CASRMTTGGHGNQPQHF
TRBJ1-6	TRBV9	CASSVGGSRGESPLHF
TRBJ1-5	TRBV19	CASSIGGNQPQHF
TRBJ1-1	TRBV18	CASSPRPDNTEAFF
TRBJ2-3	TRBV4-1	CASSPGPSFSGNTDTQYF
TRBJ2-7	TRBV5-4	CASSLYTLGEQYF
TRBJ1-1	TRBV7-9	CASSLFGGMNTEAFF
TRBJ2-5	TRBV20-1	CSGSRTSGRRETQYF
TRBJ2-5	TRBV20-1	CSARENVQETQYF
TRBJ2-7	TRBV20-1	CSANRASYEQYF
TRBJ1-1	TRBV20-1	CSARDHTVNTEAFF
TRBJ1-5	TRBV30	CAWSFPGQGVQHF
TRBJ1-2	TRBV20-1	CSARQVSGYGYTF
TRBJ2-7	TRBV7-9	CASSLDRGMHEQYF
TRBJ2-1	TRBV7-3	CASSLGPNSYNEQFF
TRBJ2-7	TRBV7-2	CASSLAGTGLSYEQYF